One and the same sample provided the 2 T cell receptor beta chains below, sequenced in a study of blood T cell repertoires in COVID-19. TCRdb keeps only in-frame clones here, not all; method: immunoSEQ multiplex PCR. The table has under 250,000 clones, about 85% seen once; the top ten hold under 4%. The sample taken for sequencing was peripheral blood. The receptor source for this set is a man in his late teens or twenties with active or convalescent COVID-19.

The chain joins TRBV30 to TRBJ1-1; D call uncertain. The length of the CDR3 is 17 residues. The germline V and J ends were trimmed by 3 bases and 0 bases, with 20 bases remaining between them. CDR1 is GTSNPN and CDR2 is SVGIG in the germline V gene (reference sequence). CDR3: CAWRRGLGLSMNTEAFF. The CDR3 DNA follows: TGTGCCTGGAGGCGGGGTTTGGGGTTAAGCATGAACACTGAAGCTTTCTTT.

This clone was counted a single time. V and J are TRBV2 and TRBJ1-6; 7 nucleotides line up with TRBD1. J was trimmed by 7 bases and V by 9 bases; bases with no gene match: 6. The germline CDR1 and CDR2 sequences are SNHLY and FYNNEI. The CDR3 has 13 residues. For the CDR3, the DNA is TGTGCCAGTGGCGGGACAGCAAATTCACCCCTCCACTTT. Encoded protein: CASGGTANSPLHF.